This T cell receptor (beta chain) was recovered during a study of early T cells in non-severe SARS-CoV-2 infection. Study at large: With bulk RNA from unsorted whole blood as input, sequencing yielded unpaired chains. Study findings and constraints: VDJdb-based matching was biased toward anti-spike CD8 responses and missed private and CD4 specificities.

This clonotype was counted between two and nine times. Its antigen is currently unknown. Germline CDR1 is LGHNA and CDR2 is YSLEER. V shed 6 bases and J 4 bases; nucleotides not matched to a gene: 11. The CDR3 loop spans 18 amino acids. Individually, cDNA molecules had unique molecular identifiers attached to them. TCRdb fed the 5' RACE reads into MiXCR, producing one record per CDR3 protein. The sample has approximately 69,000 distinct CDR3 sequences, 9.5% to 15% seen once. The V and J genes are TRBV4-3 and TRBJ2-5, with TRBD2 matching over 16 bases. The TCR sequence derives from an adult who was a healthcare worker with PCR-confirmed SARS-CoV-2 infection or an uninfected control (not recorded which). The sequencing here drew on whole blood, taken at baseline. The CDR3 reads CASSLTGTSGGARETQYF. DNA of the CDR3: TGCGCCAGCAGTCTAACCGGGACTAGCGGGGGGGCGCGAGAGACCCAGTACTTC.